This passage covers 27 T cell receptor beta chains from one sample sequenced in a study of a mutant IDH1 vaccine in newly diagnosed glioma. The sample's time point: week 35, safety follow-up. Every vaccine dose comprised 300 ug of mutant IDH1 20-mer peptide plus topical imiquimod. Their specific antigens are unknown. The data were produced by immunoSEQ multiplex PCR, yet TCRdb's version contains in-frame clones alone and is incomplete. The sample consists of around 45,000 clones, approximately 90% of them appearing once. This sample comprised PBMCs, obtained from a glioma patient whose treatment included an IDH1 peptide vaccine. Every receptor here comes from a woman aged 40 to 50 with glioma.

The chain has TRBV2 and TRBJ2-3; D unclear. Trimming took off 1 base at V and 3 bases at J, with 8 bases between the two ends. Germline V lookup: CDR1 SNHLY, CDR2 FYNNEI. The CDR3 spans 14 residues. The CDR3 sequence: CASSEVTSTDTQYF. The CDR3 nucleotides are TGTGCCAGCAGTGAAGTTACATCAACAGATACGCAGTATTTT.

V is TRBV6-5 and J is TRBJ1-6; TRBD1 matches at 11 bases. J gave up 9 bases and V 2 bases, and 6 bases lay outside the gene matches. The CDR3 has 16 residues. In germline, CDR1 is MNHEY, CDR2 SVGAGI. The CDR3 is CASSYAIGTGGSPLHF. The CDR3 region has the DNA TGTGCCAGCAGTTACGCTATAGGGACAGGGGGTTCACCCCTCCACTTT.

V is TRBV6-5 and J is TRBJ1-4; a possible D gene is TRBD1 (6 bases). The CDR3 loop spans 12 amino acids. The V gene lost 10 bases and the J gene lost 8 bases, with 14 bases spanning the gap. The germline gives CDR1 MNHEY, CDR2 SVGAGI. CDR3 coding DNA: TGTGCCACCCGTACAGGGAAAGAAAAACTGTTTTTT. Encoded protein: CATRTGKEKLFF.

The CDR3 DNA follows: TGCGCCAGCAGCCAAGAAAGGCCGGCAGGGGTATCCTATAATTCACCCCTCCACTTT. Amino acids: CASSQERPAGVSYNSPLHF. The rearrangement joins TRBV4-3 to TRBJ1-6, with D possibly being TRBD1 (6 bases). The length of the CDR3 is 19 residues. CDR1 and CDR2 from the germline V gene are LGHNA and YSLEER. V lost 0 bases to trimming and J lost 1 base, with 16 bases between them.

The chain has TRBV15 and TRBJ2-5; no reliable D call. This CDR3 is built from 13 residues. Germline V lookup: CDR1 LNHNV, CDR2 YYDKDF (reference sequence). Trimming cost V 0 bases and J 5 bases, with 7 bases left between them. The CDR3 DNA reads TGTGCCACCAGCAGAGATCCCCTTGAGACCCAGTACTTC. It is translated as CATSRDPLETQYF.

The chain uses TRBV11-2 and TRBJ1-2; 9 bases match TRBD1. V lost 3 bases, J lost 4 bases, and 3 bases stayed unmatched. The CDR3 runs 14 residues. From germline, CDR1 is SGHAT and CDR2 FQNNGV. The CDR3 region has the DNA TGTGCCAGCAGCTTCGGGACAGGGAGCTATGGCTACACCTTC. Translated, it gives CASSFGTGSYGYTF.

The J gene is TRBJ1-1, the V gene TRBV9; 7 nucleotides align to TRBD1. The CDR3 is 13 amino acids. V was pared by 3 bases and J by 3 bases, with 2 bases of the junction left unmatched. CDR1 is SGDLS, CDR2 YYNGEE, per germline. The CDR3 region has the DNA TGTGCCAGCAGCGAAACAGGGGACACTGAAGCTTTCTTT. Translating gives CASSETGDTEAFF.

The CDR3 loop reads CASSLYAQGQGANTIYF. CDR3 coding DNA: TGCGCCAGCAGCTTGTACGCCCAGGGACAGGGGGCTAACACCATATATTTT. This rearrangement joins TRBV5-1 to TRBJ1-3, with TRBD1 matching over 12 bases. This CDR3 spans 17 amino acids. The V gene's germline CDR1 is SGHRS and CDR2 YFSETQ. The J segment lost 7 bases and the V segment lost 1 base, leaving 9 bases of the junction unmatched.

This clone was recorded once. The chain has TRBV4-2 and TRBJ1-3; 7 bases align to TRBD1. Unmatched junction bases numbered 9, after V lost 1 base and J lost 3 bases. CDR1 and CDR2 from the germline V gene are LGHNA and YNFKEQ. The CDR3 has 17 amino acids. In nucleotides, the CDR3 is TGTGCCAGCAGCCAAGTCGAAGGGGGCTCTCGTGGAAACACCATATATTTT. Translation gives CASSQVEGGSRGNTIYF.

This chain links TRBV7-9 with TRBJ2-5; either TRBD1 or TRBD2 may supply D (5 bases each). Germline CDR1 and CDR2: SEHNR and FQNEAQ (reference sequence). The ends were cut back, 6 bases at V and 4 bases at J, with 15 bases in the middle. The CDR3 length is 14 residues. CDR3 residues: CASSYGQGTETQYF. CDR3 bases: TGTGCCAGCAGTTACGGACAAGGGACAGAGACCCAGTACTTC.

The chain couples TRBV21-1 to TRBJ2-7; TRBD2 reflects the table's D call only, with no check against the DNA. TRBV21-1 constitutes a pseudogene. The CDR3 has 17 residues. The CDR3: CASSKVPSGDPWDEQYF. Here the CDR3 DNA reads TGTGCCAGCAGCAAAGTTCCTAGCGGGGACCCATGGGACGAGCAGTACTTC.

The V gene is TRBV5-4, the J gene TRBJ1-2; 7 positions match TRBD1. The CDR3 extends over 14 amino acids. V gave up 4 bases and J gave up 5 bases; unmatched junction bases: 8. Germline CDR1 reads SGHNT; CDR2 reads YYREEE (reference sequence). The CDR3 bases are TGTGCCAGCAGCAGGACGGACAGGACTTATGGCTACACCTTC. Translation gives CASSRTDRTYGYTF.

This chain connects TRBV27 to TRBJ1-5; no definite D call. This CDR3 has 15 amino acids. Trimming cost V 4 bases and J 0 bases, with 10 bases left between them. Germline values: CDR1 MNHEY, CDR2 SMNVEV (reference sequence). CDR3 nucleotides: TGTGCCAGCAGTTCCGTCGGTGCTAGCAATCAGCCCCAGCATTTT. Amino acid sequence: CASSSVGASNQPQHF.

The CDR3 DNA sequence: TGTGCCAGCAGTGACAGGACTAGCGCCTCGCGGGCTAATGAGCAGTTCTTC. Amino acids: CASSDRTSASRANEQFF. V usage is TRBV2 and J usage is TRBJ2-1, with TRBD2 matching over 9 bases. Trimming removed 3 bases from V and 7 bases from J; junction bases left unmatched: 13. The CDR3 runs 17 residues. In germline, CDR1 is SNHLY, CDR2 FYNNEI.

V usage is TRBV19 and J usage is TRBJ2-5; 7 nucleotides line up with TRBD1. V shed 7 bases and J 2 bases; nucleotides not matched to a gene: 16. This CDR3 is 17 amino acids long. Germline loops: CDR1 LNHDA, CDR2 SQIVND (reference sequence). CDR3 in DNA: TGTGCCAGTACCCCCGAGTCGGGACAGTCCTCTCAAGAGACCCAGTACTTC. This gives the protein CASTPESGQSSQETQYF.

The chain is built from TRBV2 and TRBJ2-7; D gene uncertain. The CDR3 length is 13 residues. The germline CDR1 and CDR2 sequences are SNHLY and FYNNEI. V was clipped by 8 bases and J by 0 bases, with 11 bases between them. CDR3 in DNA: TGTGCCAGCGTCTTATCCCCCTCCTACGAGCAGTACTTC. It specifies CASVLSPSYEQYF.

The chain employs TRBV6-5 and TRBJ1-3; D is possibly TRBD1 (6 bases). Looked up from germline, CDR1 is MNHEY and CDR2 is SVGAGI. The CDR3 extends over 15 amino acids. V lost 5 bases to trimming and J lost 0 bases, with 11 bases between them. The CDR3 DNA reads as TGTGCCAGCAGTAACGACAGGAGCTCTGGAAACACCATATATTTT. Its translation is CASSNDRSSGNTIYF.

This sequence joins TRBV5-1 and TRBJ2-5; D is possibly TRBD1 or TRBD2 (6 bases each). The assigned J gene may be wrong: the sequence end matches TRBJ2-7 better. CDR3 size: 16 residues. Germline values: CDR1 SGHRS, CDR2 YFSETQ. CDR3 bases: TGCGCCAGCAGCCCCGAGGGGGGCAGGGGAACCTACGAGCAGTACTTC. Translated: CASSPEGGRGTYEQYF.

The J gene is TRBJ1-4, the V gene TRBV5-1; the D is unclear. The CDR3 loop spans 14 amino acids. Germline CDR1 is SGHRS and CDR2 is YFSETQ. V was shortened by 2 bases and J by 0 bases, with 5 bases between the two germline ends. The DNA of the CDR3 is TGCGCCAGCAGCTTATCCACAACTAATGAAAAACTGTTTTTT. Translating gives CASSLSTTNEKLFF.

The chain has TRBV10-2 and TRBJ1-5; D gene uncertain. CDR1 is WSHSY, CDR2 SAAADI, per germline. The germline V and J ends were trimmed by 2 bases and 3 bases, with 8 bases remaining between them. This CDR3 region has 14 residues. CDR3 bases: TGCGCCAGCAGTGAGCGGACTTACAATCAGCCCCAGCATTTT. Translating gives CASSERTYNQPQHF.

There are a few counts of this clone. The chain links TRBV19 to TRBJ2-3; D is uncertain. The V gene's germline CDR1 is LNHDA and CDR2 SQIVND (reference sequence). V was cut by 6 bases and J by 6 bases, with 10 bases left in between. The length of the CDR3 is 12 residues. The CDR3 bases are TGTGCCAGTAGACTATCGGGCGATACGCAGTATTTT. Its translation is CASRLSGDTQYF.

The chain carries TRBV7-9 and TRBJ1-5; D ambiguous. The V gene's germline CDR1 is SEHNR and CDR2 FQNEAQ (reference sequence). Trimming stripped 7 bases from V and 2 bases from J, with 6 bases between. The CDR3 is 12 amino acids. CDR3 amino acids: CASTSGNQPQHF. CDR3 in DNA: TGTGCCAGCACGAGCGGCAATCAGCCCCAGCATTTT.

This clone was counted a single time. This chain joins TRBV30 and TRBJ2-7; 10 bases are shared with TRBD1. The germline V gene has CDR1 GTSNPN and CDR2 SVGIG (reference sequence). Trimming cost V 2 bases and J 3 bases; bases outside gene matches: 1. This CDR3 has 13 amino acids. The CDR3 nucleotides read TGTGCCTGGAGTCGGGACAGGGGCTACGAGCAGTACTTC. The encoded protein is CAWSRDRGYEQYF.

V is TRBV4-3 and J is TRBJ1-6; D gene unclear. CDR3 length: 17 residues. V was cut by 0 bases and J by 0 bases, with 9 bases left in between. Germline V lookup: CDR1 LGHNA, CDR2 YSLEER. The CDR3 is CASSQEDGSSYNSPLHF. The CDR3 DNA reads TGCGCCAGCAGCCAAGAGGACGGGAGCTCCTATAATTCACCCCTCCACTTT.

This clone showed up just a few times. The chain has TRBV2 and TRBJ1-4, with D possibly TRBD1 on 5 matching bases. This CDR3 comprises 14 residues. The V end was cut by 8 bases, the J end by 4 bases, with 14 bases between. The V gene's germline CDR1 is SNHLY and CDR2 FYNNEI. The CDR3 spells CASVDSRVNEKLFF. DNA of the CDR3: TGTGCCAGCGTCGATTCCAGGGTTAATGAAAAACTGTTTTTT.

This clone has a single count. The CDR3 bases are TGTGCCAGTAGTATAAACAGGTATTCCCGTCAGCCCCAGCATTTT. Amino acids: CASSINRYSRQPQHF. The chain is built from TRBV19 and TRBJ1-5; possible D gene TRBD1, 5 bases. The germline gives CDR1 LNHDA, CDR2 SQIVND (reference sequence). The V end was cut by 2 bases, the J end by 6 bases, with 14 bases between. CDR3 length equals 15 residues.

The V and J genes are TRBV9 and TRBJ2-7; D unresolved. CDR1 and CDR2 (germline): SGDLS, YYNGEE. The CDR3 consists of 15 residues. The ends were cut back, 4 bases at V and 2 bases at J, with 16 bases in the middle. CDR3 protein: CASSTSSSPTYEQYF. The CDR3, as DNA: TGTGCCAGCAGCACCTCCTCTAGTCCCACCTACGAGCAGTACTTC. The variable domain in full, completed from reference TRBV9 and TRBJ2-7, reads DSGVTQTPKHLITATGQRVTLRCSPRSGDLSVYWYQQSLDQGLQFLIQYYNGEERAKGNILERFSAQQFPDLHSELNLSSLELGDSALYFCASSTSSSPTYEQYFGPGTRLTVT.